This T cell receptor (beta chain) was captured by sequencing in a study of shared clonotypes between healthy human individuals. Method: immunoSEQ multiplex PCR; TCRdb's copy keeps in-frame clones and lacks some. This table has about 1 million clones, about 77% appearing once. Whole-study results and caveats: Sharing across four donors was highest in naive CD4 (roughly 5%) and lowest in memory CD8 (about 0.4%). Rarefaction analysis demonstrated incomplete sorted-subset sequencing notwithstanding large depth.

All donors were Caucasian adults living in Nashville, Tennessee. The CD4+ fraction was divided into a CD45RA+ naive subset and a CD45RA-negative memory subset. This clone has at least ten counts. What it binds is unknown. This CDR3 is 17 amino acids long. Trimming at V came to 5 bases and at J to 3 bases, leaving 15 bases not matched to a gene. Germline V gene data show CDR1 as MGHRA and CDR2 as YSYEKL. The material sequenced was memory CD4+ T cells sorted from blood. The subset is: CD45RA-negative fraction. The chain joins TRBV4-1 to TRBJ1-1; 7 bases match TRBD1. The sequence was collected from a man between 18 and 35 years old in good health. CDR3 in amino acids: CASSWGRGNRGDTEAFF. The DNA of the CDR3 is TGCGCCAGCAGCTGGGGGAGGGGTAACAGGGGAGACACTGAAGCTTTCTTT.